These T cell receptor beta chains were read from a single sample in a study of PD-1 blockade in classical Hodgkin lymphoma. Clones were sequenced by immunoSEQ multiplex PCR, and TCRdb holds only the in-frame ones, with some missing. The data contain about 18,000 clones, about 80% of them seen just once; the ten biggest clones take up about 13%. The specimen comprised peripheral blood mononuclear cells (PBMCs), sampled before the fourth cycle of nivolumab. These receptors came from a human donor with classical Hodgkin lymphoma. CDR3s include the opening cysteine and the closing phenylalanine or tryptophan. Fields, in order: J gene, D gene, V gene, clone size, CDR3 length, CDR3 protein, CDR3 DNA. D genes are given only for firm matches. Clone size is not always given. Where it is, it says once, few, many or a class for expanded clones.

TRBJ2-5 TRBD2 TRBV9 - 13 CASSLPSGETQYF TGTGCCAGCAGCTTACCTAGCGGGGAGACCCAGTACTTC
TRBJ2-1 - TRBV6-1 - 19 CASSEEVSGHSRWHNEQFF TGTGCCAGCAGTGAAGAGGTATCGGGACACAGTCGCTGGCACAATGAGCAGTTCTTC
TRBJ2-3 TRBD2 TRBV4-2 - 16 CASSQGTAGVIDTQYF TGTGCCAGCAGCCAAGGCACCGCGGGGGTAATCGATACGCAGTATTTT
TRBJ1-6 TRBD1 TRBV11-2 - 15 CASSSRQGYNSPLHF TGTGCCAGCAGTTCACGACAGGGCTATAATTCACCCCTCCACTTT
TRBJ2-5 TRBD2 TRBV6-5 - 13 CASSYPTSVTQYF TGTGCCAGCAGTTATCCGACTAGCGTGACCCAGTACTTC
TRBJ2-3 - TRBV23-1 - 15 CASSQDRQATDTQYF TGCGCCAGCAGCCAAGATCGGCAGGCCACAGATACGCAGTATTTT
TRBJ1-4 - TRBV5-1 - 15 CASSVQGTANEKLFF TGCGCCAGCAGCGTCCAGGGGACGGCTAATGAAAAACTGTTTTTT
TRBJ1-2 TRBD1 TRBV27 - 14 CASSLAGGIYGYTF TGTGCCAGCAGTTTAGCAGGGGGCATCTATGGCTACACCTTC
TRBJ2-5 - TRBV7-9 - 16 CASSFYLTGTGETQYF TGTGCCAGCAGCTTTTACCTAACAGGGACTGGTGAGACCCAGTACTTC
TRBJ2-5 TRBD1 TRBV5-1 - 14 CASSLGSQGESQYF TGCGCCAGCAGCTTGGGTTCACAGGGGGAGAGCCAGTACTTC
TRBJ1-6 - TRBV7-9 - 15 CASSLVAGANSPLHF TGTGCCAGCAGCTTAGTTGCAGGGGCCAATTCACCCCTCCACTTT
TRBJ2-3 TRBD1 TRBV5-1 - 15 CASSLEGTGTDTQYF TGCGCCAGCAGCTTGGAGGGGACAGGGACAGATACGCAGTATTTT
TRBJ2-1 TRBD2 TRBV7-2 - 15 CASSKTSGGYNEQFF TGTGCCAGCAGCAAGACTAGCGGGGGGTACAATGAGCAGTTCTTC
TRBJ2-5 TRBD1 TRBV9 - 17 CASSVTGGAGVAETQYF TGTGCCAGCAGCGTGACAGGGGGCGCAGGGGTCGCAGAGACCCAGTACTTC
TRBJ2-1 TRBD2 TRBV19 - 16 CASSIGLANSYNEQFF TGTGCCAGTAGTATCGGACTAGCGAACTCCTACAATGAGCAGTTCTTC
TRBJ1-1 - TRBV14 - 15 CASSQAPGVRTEAFF TGTGCCAGCAGCCAAGCCCCGGGGGTCCGTACTGAAGCTTTCTTT
TRBJ2-7 TRBD2 TRBV2 - 16 CASGVDRTSGAYEQYF TGTGCCAGCGGGGTGGACAGGACTAGCGGAGCCTACGAGCAGTACTTC
TRBJ2-3 - TRBV5-1 - 14 CASSLGTATDTQYF TGCGCCAGCAGCTTAGGGACGGCCACAGATACGCAGTATTTT
TRBJ2-7 - TRBV18 medium-sized 13 CASSPQTAERQYF TGTGCCAGCTCACCACAAACCGCGGAAAGGCAGTACTTC
TRBJ2-6 - TRBV27 - 13 CASSFSGANVLTF TGTGCCAGCAGTTTTTCTGGGGCCAACGTCCTGACTTTC
TRBJ2-5 - TRBV5-1 - 13 CASSLGTAETQYF TGCGCCAGCAGCTTGGGGACCGCAGAGACCCAGTACTTC
TRBJ1-3 - TRBV7-8 - 14 CASSLVSSGNTIYF TGTGCCAGCAGCTTAGTGAGCTCTGGAAACACCATATATTTT
TRBJ2-5 - TRBV4-3 - 15 CASSQDFLRGETQYF TGCGCCAGCAGCCAAGATTTCCTCCGGGGAGAGACCCAGTACTTC
TRBJ1-5 - TRBV5-1 - 13 CASSFEGNQPQHF TGCGCCAGCAGCTTTGAAGGGAATCAGCCCCAGCATTTT
TRBJ2-5 - TRBV19 - 12 CASSITGETQYF TGTGCCAGTAGTATAACGGGGGAGACCCAGTACTTC
TRBJ1-2 TRBD1 TRBV4-3 - 13 CASSQGQGASYTF TGCGCCAGCAGCCAAGGACAGGGGGCTAGCTACACCTTC
TRBJ2-1 - TRBV7-9 - 14 CASSRTPNPNEQFF TGTGCCAGCAGCCGGACACCAAACCCCAATGAGCAGTTCTTC
TRBJ2-5 - TRBV5-1 - 13 CASQQGTQETQYF TGCGCCAGCCAACAGGGAACTCAAGAGACCCAGTACTTC
TRBJ2-2 - TRBV6-1 - 14 CASTWTGDTGELFF TGTGCCAGCACCTGGACGGGAGACACCGGGGAGCTGTTTTTT
TRBJ2-5 - TRBV9 - 16 CASSVAGTTLQETQYF TGTGCCAGCAGCGTGGCAGGGACAACCCTTCAAGAGACCCAGTACTTC
TRBJ2-5 - TRBV5-1 few 15 CASSLSRGAGETQYF TGCGCCAGCAGCTTATCTCGGGGCGCGGGGGAGACCCAGTACTTC
TRBJ1-5 - TRBV7-9 - 15 CASSHDGGLTQPQHF TGTGCCAGCAGTCACGACGGAGGGTTGACTCAGCCCCAGCATTTT
TRBJ2-3 TRBD2 TRBV5-1 few 16 CASSPGGDPGGDTQYF TGCGCCAGCAGCCCCGGGGGGGACCCGGGCGGGGATACGCAGTATTTT
TRBJ2-3 TRBD2 TRBV5-1 - 14 CASSFSGGGDTQYF TGCGCCAGCAGCTTTAGCGGGGGAGGGGATACGCAGTATTTT
TRBJ2-1 TRBD1 TRBV5-1 - 14 CASSLGTGNHEQFF TGCGCCAGCAGCTTGGGGACAGGGAATCATGAGCAGTTCTTC
TRBJ2-7 TRBD2 TRBV6-5 once 13 CASRSGGLYEQYF TGTGCCAGCAGGTCGGGGGGTTTGTACGAGCAGTACTTC
TRBJ2-1 - TRBV19 - 17 CASSNSYTGGAYNEQFF TGTGCCAGTAGTAACTCCTATACAGGGGGGGCTTACAATGAGCAGTTCTTC
TRBJ2-7 TRBD2 TRBV5-1 once 15 CASSLGGGLSYEQYF TGCGCCAGCAGCTTGGGCGGGGGGCTTTCCTACGAGCAGTACTTC
TRBJ1-1 - TRBV11-2 - 13 CASSFQGRTEAFF TGTGCCAGCAGCTTTCAGGGAAGGACTGAAGCTTTCTTT
TRBJ2-7 - TRBV5-5 - 19 CASSAKGSPWTYSSYEQYF TGTGCCAGCAGCGCAAAAGGTAGCCCGTGGACCTATAGCTCCTACGAGCAGTACTTC
TRBJ1-2 - TRBV6-1 - 15 CATRELRGGNYGYTF TGTGCCACCCGTGAATTGAGGGGGGGAAACTATGGCTACACCTTC
TRBJ2-1 TRBD1 TRBV7-6 few 15 CASSAGTGGTDEQFF TGTGCCAGCAGCGCCGGGACAGGGGGTACAGATGAGCAGTTCTTC
TRBJ1-2 - TRBV7-9 - 14 CASSLEAGVYGYTF TGTGCCAGCAGCTTAGAAGCAGGGGTCTATGGCTACACCTTC
TRBJ1-4 - TRBV7-2 - 18 CASSLNWRSRPVNEKLFF TGTGCCAGCAGCTTAAACTGGCGAAGTCGCCCAGTTAATGAAAAACTGTTTTTT
TRBJ2-7 - TRBV6-5 - 14 CASSYSGERYEQYF TGTGCCAGCAGTTACTCCGGGGAGCGCTACGAGCAGTACTTC
TRBJ2-3 - TRBV7-3 few 15 CASSEPGGPTDTQYF TGTGCCAGCTCCGAGCCCGGGGGACCCACAGATACGCAGTATTTT
TRBJ2-5 - TRBV14 - 15 CASSQDRGIRETQYF TGTGCCAGCAGCCAAGATCGAGGGATACGAGAGACCCAGTACTTC
TRBJ2-3 - TRBV11-2 - 12 CASSLHGDTQYF TGTGCCAGCAGTTTGCACGGAGATACGCAGTATTTT
TRBJ1-5 - TRBV5-1 - 15 CASSFSGAGNQPQHF TGCGCCAGCAGCTTCTCAGGGGCAGGGAATCAGCCCCAGCATTTT
TRBJ1-4 - TRBV5-1 - 15 CASSSGAGVNEKLFF TGCGCCAGCAGCTCGGGGGCTGGGGTTAATGAAAAACTGTTTTTT
TRBJ2-7 - TRBV11-2 - 15 CASSLADTSFYEQYF TGTGCCAGCAGCTTAGCGGACACTTCTTTCTACGAGCAGTACTTC
TRBJ1-3 - TRBV7-9 - 14 CASSLYAAGNTIYF TGTGCCAGCAGCTTATACGCTGCCGGAAACACCATATATTTT
TRBJ2-3 TRBD1 TRBV5-1 - 16 CASSLWGTGEGDTQYF TGCGCCAGCAGCTTGTGGGGGACAGGGGAAGGGGATACGCAGTATTTT
TRBJ2-5 - TRBV18 - 15 CASSEYREGRETQYF TGTGCCAGCTCAGAGTACAGGGAAGGAAGGGAGACCCAGTACTTC
TRBJ2-6 TRBD1 TRBV4-2 once 17 CASSQQGDTSGANVLTF TGTGCCAGCAGCCAACAGGGGGATACCTCTGGGGCCAACGTCCTGACTTTC